Each of the 20 T cell receptor beta chains below was sequenced from the same sample in a study of blood T cell repertoires in COVID-19. Produced via immunoSEQ multiplex PCR; TCRdb's table is partial and in-frame only. The repertoire holds fewer than 200,000 clones, with more than 75% as singletons. Sequenced input: peripheral blood. The receptor set was obtained from a man aged 45-65 years who had recovered from COVID-19.

V and J are TRBV7-9 and TRBJ2-7; tentative D call: TRBD1 (6 bases). V was shortened by 3 bases and J by 5 bases, with 14 bases between the two germline ends. Germline loops: CDR1 SEHNR, CDR2 FQNEAQ (reference sequence). CDR3 length: 14 amino acids. The CDR3 DNA is TGTGCCAGCAGCTTCGGGGCAGGGGCCCACGAGCAGTACTTC. This translates into CASSFGAGAHEQYF.

The V gene is TRBV2, the J gene TRBJ1-4; TRBD1 matches 12 bases. J gave up 7 bases and V 6 bases, and 15 bases lay outside the gene matches. Germline CDR1 SNHLY, CDR2 FYNNEI. This CDR3 is 18 amino acids long. The CDR3 region is CASSKSRDRGRTGEKLFF. Written as DNA, the CDR3 is TGTGCCAGCAGCAAAAGTCGGGACAGGGGGCGGACAGGTGAAAAACTGTTTTTT.

The chain uses TRBV19 and TRBJ2-2; the match to TRBD1 covers 9 bases. J was trimmed by 3 bases and V by 6 bases; bases with no gene match: 11. The germline V gene encodes CDR1 LNHDA and CDR2 SQIVND (reference sequence). The CDR3 covers 17 residues. DNA of the CDR3: TGTGCCAGTAGCCTCCCCCGGACAGGGGTCGACACCGGGGAGCTGTTTTTT. This sequence encodes CASSLPRTGVDTGELFF.

The chain carries TRBV13 and TRBJ2-1; a weak D match, TRBD2 (5 bases). Germline CDR1 is PRHDT and CDR2 is FYEKMQ (reference sequence). Trimming took 2 bases from V and 6 from J, leaving 11 bases between them. The CDR3 runs to 14 residues. As DNA, the CDR3 is TGTGCCAGCAGCTTATCGGGGTTAAGCAATGAGCAGTTCTTC. Its translation is CASSLSGLSNEQFF.

This chain connects TRBV7-2 to TRBJ2-1, with TRBD1 as a possible D gene (5 bases). CDR1 and CDR2 from the germline V gene are SGHTA and FQGNSA. Trimming removed 5 bases at V and 12 bases at J, with 17 bases between. The CDR3 is 13 amino acids. CDR3 residues: CASSRDSTFRQFF. For the CDR3, the DNA is TGTGCCAGCAGCCGCGACAGTACGTTTAGGCAGTTCTTC.

V and J are TRBV24-1 and TRBJ2-1; 9 nucleotides match TRBD1. V shed 4 bases and J 8 bases; nucleotides not matched to a gene: 11. The CDR3 is 16 amino acids. From germline, CDR1 is KGHDR and CDR2 SFDVKD. The CDR3 sequence: CATSDKGQGPSDEQFF. CDR3 bases: TGTGCCACCAGTGACAAAGGACAGGGGCCCTCCGATGAGCAGTTCTTC.

V is TRBV6-4 and J is TRBJ2-3, with a weak D call TRBD1 (6 bases). Trimming removed 6 bases from V and 1 base from J, with 11 bases in between. There are 14 residues in the CDR3. CDR1 and CDR2 from the germline V gene are MRHNA and SNTAGT. CDR3 nucleotide sequence: TGTGCCAGCAGGCCCAGGGGCGGCACAGATACGCAGTATTTT. This codes for CASRPRGGTDTQYF.

The chain has TRBV4-3 and TRBJ1-1; weak D call: TRBD1 (6 bases). The CDR3 loop spans 14 amino acids. V was pared by 1 base and J by 10 bases, with 16 bases between. CDR1 is LGHNA, CDR2 YSLEER, per germline. This chain's CDR3 is CASSQGRDTPVAFF. Here the CDR3 DNA reads TGCGCCAGCAGCCAAGGTCGGGACACCCCGGTAGCTTTCTTT.

The CDR3 bases are TGTGCCAGCTCACCACCGGGACAGTTAGCCCGGGGGACTGAAGCTTTCTTT. Its translation is CASSPPGQLARGTEAFF. V gene TRBV18 combines with J gene TRBJ1-1; the match to TRBD1 covers 7 bases. CDR1 and CDR2 from the germline V gene are KGHSH and LQKENI. V lost 0 bases to trimming and J lost 5 bases; unmatched junction nucleotides: 12. CDR3 length: 17 residues.

This chain links TRBV7-3 with TRBJ2-6; D call uncertain. V lost 5 bases, J lost 0 bases, and 8 bases lay in between. CDR1 and CDR2 (germline): SGHTA, FQGTGA. There are 15 residues in the CDR3. The CDR3 loop reads CASSPFRSGANVLTF. The CDR3 coding sequence is TGTGCCAGCAGCCCTTTCCGCTCTGGGGCCAACGTCCTGACTTTC.

The chain couples TRBV25-1 to TRBJ2-7; D is perhaps TRBD1 (5 bases). Germline V CDR1 and CDR2: MGHDK, SYGVNS. The ends were cut back, 2 bases at V and 1 base at J, with 9 bases in the middle. CDR3 length: 14 residues. This chain's CDR3 is CASSELRVSYEQYF. The CDR3 region has the DNA TGTGCCAGCAGTGAACTCAGGGTATCCTACGAGCAGTACTTC.

V usage is TRBV19 and J usage is TRBJ1-2; 7 positions agree with TRBD1. Trimming cost V 3 bases and J 2 bases; bases outside gene matches: 15. The germline CDR1 and CDR2 sequences are LNHDA and SQIVND (reference sequence). The CDR3 loop spans 18 amino acids. The CDR3 sequence: CASSISRHGRGGNYGYTF. The DNA of the CDR3 is TGTGCCAGTAGTATCAGCAGACATGGTCGAGGGGGCAACTATGGCTACACCTTC. The entire variable domain, with the rest obtained from reference TRBV19 and TRBJ1-2, is as follows: DGGITQSPKYLFRKEGQNVTLSCEQNLNHDAMYWYRQDPGQGLRLIYYSQIVNDFQKGDIAEGYSVSREKKESFPLTVTSAQKNPTAFYLCASSISRHGRGGNYGYTFGSGTRLTVV.

The gene calls are TRBV19 and TRBJ1-5, with 8 nucleotides matching TRBD1. The V and J ends lost 7 bases and 7 bases, in that order; junction bases with no gene match: 12. CDR1 is LNHDA, CDR2 SQIVND, per germline (reference sequence). The CDR3 has 15 amino acids. The CDR3 reads CASKYTGGRGQPQHF. For the CDR3, the DNA is TGTGCCAGTAAATACACAGGGGGAAGAGGGCAGCCCCAGCATTTT. Full variable domain (missing parts from reference TRBV19 and TRBJ1-5): DGGITQSPKYLFRKEGQNVTLSCEQNLNHDAMYWYRQDPGQGLRLIYYSQIVNDFQKGDIAEGYSVSREKKESFPLTVTSAQKNPTAFYLCASKYTGGRGQPQHFGDGTRLSIL.

The rearrangement joins TRBV28 to TRBJ1-3; no definite D call. The germline V and J ends were trimmed by 7 bases and 3 bases, with 19 bases remaining between them. The CDR3 consists of 16 residues. The germline CDR1 and CDR2 sequences are MDHEN and SYDVKM. The CDR3 region has the DNA TGTGCCAGCACCTCGTCGGCCTCGGGGAATGGAAACACCATATATTTT. Encoded protein: CASTSSASGNGNTIYF.

This clone occurred once. This rearrangement joins TRBV4-3 to TRBJ2-1, with 7 bases matching TRBD1. The CDR3 consists of 18 residues. V was pared by 0 bases and J by 7 bases, with 15 bases of the junction left unmatched. The germline V gene encodes CDR1 LGHNA and CDR2 YSLEER. CDR3 sequence: CASSQDWGRGRLWNEQFF. Written as DNA, the CDR3 is TGCGCCAGCAGCCAAGATTGGGGTAGGGGGCGTTTGTGGAATGAGCAGTTCTTC.

The rearrangement links TRBV19 to TRBJ1-2; 9 bases are shared with TRBD1. Germline V gene lookup returns CDR1 LNHDA and CDR2 SQIVND (reference sequence). The CDR3 totals 14 residues. V shed 5 bases and J 6 bases; nucleotides not matched to a gene: 7. The CDR3 nucleotides read TGTGCCAGTAGTTCGCACCGGGACAGGGATGGCTACACCTTC. It specifies CASSSHRDRDGYTF.

This rearrangement joins TRBV7-8 to TRBJ2-3; 8 bases agree with TRBD2. The CDR3 length is 15 residues. V dropped 4 bases and J dropped 3; count of bases not matched to a gene: 6. The germline V gene encodes CDR1 SGHVS and CDR2 FQNEAQ. CDR3 region: CASSSSGRGTDTQYF. DNA of the CDR3: TGTGCCAGCAGCTCCAGCGGGAGAGGTACAGATACGCAGTATTTT.

The rearrangement joins TRBV7-6 to TRBJ1-1; no clear D. Trimming stripped 7 bases from V and 0 bases from J, with 12 bases between. From germline, CDR1 is SGHVS and CDR2 FNYEAQ. The CDR3 runs to 14 residues. Here the CDR3 reads CASTPPGMNTEAFF. The CDR3 DNA reads TGTGCCAGCACCCCGCCCGGGATGAACACTGAAGCTTTCTTT.

The V and J genes are TRBV21-1 and TRBJ1-5; TRBD1 is the table's D call and was not checked against the DNA. TRBV21-1 is a recognized pseudogene. This CDR3 region has 15 residues. This chain's CDR3 is CASSRTSQGNQPQHF. The DNA of the CDR3 is TGTGCCAGCAGCCGGACCTCACAGGGAAATCAGCCCCAGCATTTT.

This clone was detected only a few times. The genes are TRBV28 and TRBJ2-2; a possible D gene is TRBD2 (6 bases). V lost 5 bases and J 1 base, leaving 11 bases between the germline ends. CDR1 is MDHEN, CDR2 SYDVKM, per germline. CDR3 length: 15 amino acids. CDR3 region: CASSPGLRNTGELFF. CDR3 nucleotide sequence: TGTGCCAGCAGTCCGGGACTCCGGAACACCGGGGAGCTGTTTTTT.